This T cell receptor (beta chain) originates from a study of T-cell memory formation after mild COVID-19. Study conclusions and caveats: Mainly in CM and EM were contracting CD4+ clones; CD8+ were in EMRA.

This clonotype was counted at least ten times. Its antigen remains unidentified. TCRdb used MiXCR to reprocess the 5' RACE reads, holding one entry per CDR3 protein. Of tens of thousands of distinct CDR3 sequences listed, 25% to 35% were seen once; the top ten hold roughly 44%. The CDR3 runs 15 residues. V gave up 0 bases and J gave up 4 bases, with 12 bases separating them. The germline gives CDR1 SGHRS, CDR2 YFSETQ. The chain has TRBV5-1 and TRBJ2-3; tentative D call: TRBD1 (5 bases). This receptor was identified in a young man who had mild COVID-19 (a few samples of this study predate the infection). Cell type and time point are not known. What was sequenced was PBMCs or a T cell subset sorted from them (not recorded which). CDR3 amino acids: CASSLEGQSADTQYF. Here the CDR3 DNA reads TGCGCCAGCAGCTTGGAGGGGCAAAGCGCAGATACGCAGTATTTT. The full variable domain, in which reference TRBV5-1 and TRBJ2-3 provide the parts outside the CDR3, is KAGVTQTPRYLIKTRGQQVTLSCSPISGHRSVSWYQQTPGQGLQFLFEYFSETQRNKGNFPGRFSGRQFSNSRSEMNVSTLELGDSALYLCASSLEGQSADTQYFGPGTRLTVL.